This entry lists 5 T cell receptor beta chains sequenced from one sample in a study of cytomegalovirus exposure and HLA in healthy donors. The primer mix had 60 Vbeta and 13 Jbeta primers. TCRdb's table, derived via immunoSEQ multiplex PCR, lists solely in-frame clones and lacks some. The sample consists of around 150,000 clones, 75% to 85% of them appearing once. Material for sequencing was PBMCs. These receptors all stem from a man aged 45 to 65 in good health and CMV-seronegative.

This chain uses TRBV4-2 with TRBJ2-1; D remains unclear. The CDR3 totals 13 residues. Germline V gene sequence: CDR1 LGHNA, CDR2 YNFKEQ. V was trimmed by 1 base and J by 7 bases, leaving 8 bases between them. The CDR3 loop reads CASSQVLDNEQFF. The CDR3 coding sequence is TGTGCCAGCAGCCAAGTTTTAGATAATGAGCAGTTCTTC.

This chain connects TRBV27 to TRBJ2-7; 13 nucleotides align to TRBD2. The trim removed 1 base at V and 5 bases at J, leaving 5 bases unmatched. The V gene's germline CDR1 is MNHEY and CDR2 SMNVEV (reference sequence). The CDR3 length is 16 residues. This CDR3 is CASSLFTSGRAHEQYF. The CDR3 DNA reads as TGTGCCAGCAGTTTATTTACTAGCGGGAGGGCCCACGAGCAGTACTTC.

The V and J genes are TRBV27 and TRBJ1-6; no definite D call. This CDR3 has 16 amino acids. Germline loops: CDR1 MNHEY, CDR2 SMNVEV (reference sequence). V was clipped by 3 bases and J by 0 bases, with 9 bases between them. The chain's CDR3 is CASSFYWSSYNSPLHF. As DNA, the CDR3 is TGTGCCAGCAGTTTTTATTGGAGCTCCTATAATTCACCCCTCCACTTT.

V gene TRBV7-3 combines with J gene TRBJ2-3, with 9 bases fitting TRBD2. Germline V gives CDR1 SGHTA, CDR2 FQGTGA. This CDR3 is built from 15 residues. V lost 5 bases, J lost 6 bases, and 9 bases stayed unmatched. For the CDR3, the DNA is TGTGCCAGCAGCCAACGACTAAGCGGGGGGGATACGCAGTATTTT. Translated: CASSQRLSGGDTQYF. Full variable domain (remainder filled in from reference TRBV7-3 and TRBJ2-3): GAGVSQTPSNKVTEKGKYVELRCDPISGHTALYWYRQSLGQGPEFLIYFQGTGAADDSGLPNDRFFAVRPEGSVSTLKIQRTERGDSAVYLCASSQRLSGGDTQYFGPGTRLTVL.

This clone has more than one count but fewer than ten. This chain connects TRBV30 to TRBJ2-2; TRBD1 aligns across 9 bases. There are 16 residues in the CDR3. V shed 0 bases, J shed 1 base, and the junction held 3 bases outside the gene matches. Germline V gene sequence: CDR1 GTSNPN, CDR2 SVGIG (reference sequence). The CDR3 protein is CAWSVPGQGNTGELFF. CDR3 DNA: TGTGCCTGGAGTGTGCCGGGACAGGGGAACACCGGGGAGCTGTTTTTT.